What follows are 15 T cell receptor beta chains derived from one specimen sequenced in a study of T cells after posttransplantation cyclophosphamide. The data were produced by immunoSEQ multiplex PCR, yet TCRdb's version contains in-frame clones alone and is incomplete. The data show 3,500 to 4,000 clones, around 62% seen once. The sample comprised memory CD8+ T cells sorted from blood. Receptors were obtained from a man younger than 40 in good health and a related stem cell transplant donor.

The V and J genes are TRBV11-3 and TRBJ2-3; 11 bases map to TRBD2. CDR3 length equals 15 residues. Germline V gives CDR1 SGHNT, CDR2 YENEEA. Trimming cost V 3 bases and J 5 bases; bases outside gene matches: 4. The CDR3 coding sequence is TGTGCCAGCAGCTTGGGGACTAGCGGCCGAGATACGCAGTATTTT. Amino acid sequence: CASSLGTSGRDTQYF.

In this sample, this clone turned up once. The CDR3 loop reads CASSLSTGSVYGYTF. CDR3 nucleotides: TGTGCCAGCAGCTTGAGCACGGGGAGCGTCTATGGCTACACCTTC. The rearrangement uses TRBV7-9 and TRBJ1-2; D is unclear. There are 15 residues in the CDR3. Germline lookup yields CDR1 SEHNR and CDR2 FQNEAQ (reference sequence). V lost 3 bases and J 4 bases, leaving 15 bases between the germline ends. Full variable domain (missing parts from reference TRBV7-9 and TRBJ1-2): DTGVSQNPRHKITKRGQNVTFRCDPISEHNRLYWYRQTLGQGPEFLTYFQNEAQLEKSRLLSDRFSAERPKGSFSTLEIQRTEQGDSAMYLCASSLSTGSVYGYTFGSGTRLTVV.

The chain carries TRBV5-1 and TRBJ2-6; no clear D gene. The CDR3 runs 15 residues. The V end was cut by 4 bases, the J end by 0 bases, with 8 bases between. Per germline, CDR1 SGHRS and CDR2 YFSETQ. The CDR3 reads CASSPDNSGANVLTF. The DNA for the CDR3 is TGCGCCAGCAGCCCCGACAACTCTGGGGCCAACGTCCTGACTTTC.

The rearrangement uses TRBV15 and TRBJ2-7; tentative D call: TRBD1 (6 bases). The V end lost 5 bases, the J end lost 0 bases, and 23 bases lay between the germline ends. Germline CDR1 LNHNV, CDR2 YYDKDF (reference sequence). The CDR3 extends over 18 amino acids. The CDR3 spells CATSRPVNPEGVSYEQYF. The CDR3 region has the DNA TGTGCCACCAGCCGCCCCGTCAACCCAGAGGGGGTCTCCTACGAGCAGTACTTC.

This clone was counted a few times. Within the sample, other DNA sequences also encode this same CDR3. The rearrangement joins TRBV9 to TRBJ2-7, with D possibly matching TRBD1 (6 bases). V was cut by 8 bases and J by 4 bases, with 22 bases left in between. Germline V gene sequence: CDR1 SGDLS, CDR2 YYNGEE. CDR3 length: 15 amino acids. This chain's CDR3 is CASSIRQGTAYEQYF. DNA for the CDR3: TGTGCCAGTAGCATCAGGCAGGGGACGGCATACGAGCAGTACTTC. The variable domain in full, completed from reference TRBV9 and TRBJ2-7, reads DSGVTQTPKHLITATGQRVTLRCSPRSGDLSVYWYQQSLDQGLQFLIQYYNGEERAKGNILERFSAQQFPDLHSELNLSSLELGDSALYFCASSIRQGTAYEQYFGPGTRLTVT.

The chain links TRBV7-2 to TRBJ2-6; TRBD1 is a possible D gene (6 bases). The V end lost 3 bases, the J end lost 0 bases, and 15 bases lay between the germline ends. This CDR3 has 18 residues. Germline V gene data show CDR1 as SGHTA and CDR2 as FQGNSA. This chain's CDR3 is CASSFRDISRSGANVLTF. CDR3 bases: TGTGCCAGCAGCTTCCGGGACATCTCCCGCTCTGGGGCCAACGTCCTGACTTTC.

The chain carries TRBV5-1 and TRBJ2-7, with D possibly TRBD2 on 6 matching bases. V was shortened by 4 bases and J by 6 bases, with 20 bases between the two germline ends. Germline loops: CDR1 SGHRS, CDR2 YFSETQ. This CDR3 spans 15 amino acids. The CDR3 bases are TGCGCCAGCAGCCAGGAGGGCAACACCAACGGCGAGCAGTACTTC. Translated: CASSQEGNTNGEQYF.

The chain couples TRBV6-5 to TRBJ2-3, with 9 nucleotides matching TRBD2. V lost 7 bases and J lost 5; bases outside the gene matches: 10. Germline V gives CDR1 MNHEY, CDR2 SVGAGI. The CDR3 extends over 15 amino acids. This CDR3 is CASNYAGGPGDTQYF. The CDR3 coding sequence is TGTGCCAGCAACTACGCGGGGGGGCCGGGAGATACGCAGTATTTT.

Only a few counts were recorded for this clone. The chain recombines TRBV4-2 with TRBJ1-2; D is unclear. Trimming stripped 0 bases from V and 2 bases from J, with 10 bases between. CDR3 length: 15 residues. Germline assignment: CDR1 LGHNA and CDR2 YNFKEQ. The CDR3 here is CASSQENRANYGYTF. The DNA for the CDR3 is TGTGCCAGCAGCCAAGAAAATCGAGCAAACTATGGCTACACCTTC.

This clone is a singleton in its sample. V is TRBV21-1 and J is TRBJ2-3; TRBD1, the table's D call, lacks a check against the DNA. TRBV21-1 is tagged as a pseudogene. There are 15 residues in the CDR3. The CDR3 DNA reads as TGTGCCAGCAGCAGGGGACAGGCTAGCACAGATACGCAGTATTTT. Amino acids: CASSRGQASTDTQYF.

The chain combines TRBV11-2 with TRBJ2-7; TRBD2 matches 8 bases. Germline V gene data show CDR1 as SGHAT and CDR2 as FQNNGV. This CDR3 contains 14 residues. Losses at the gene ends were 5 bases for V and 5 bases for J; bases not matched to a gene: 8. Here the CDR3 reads CASSLGGDGNEQYF. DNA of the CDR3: TGTGCCAGCAGCCTCGGGGGGGATGGGAACGAGCAGTACTTC.

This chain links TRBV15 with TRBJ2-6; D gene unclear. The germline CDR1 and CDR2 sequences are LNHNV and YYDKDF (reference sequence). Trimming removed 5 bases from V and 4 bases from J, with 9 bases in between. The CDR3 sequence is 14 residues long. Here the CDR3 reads CATSPPGGANVLTF. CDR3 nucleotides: TGTGCCACCAGCCCTCCCGGGGGGGCCAACGTCCTGACTTTC.

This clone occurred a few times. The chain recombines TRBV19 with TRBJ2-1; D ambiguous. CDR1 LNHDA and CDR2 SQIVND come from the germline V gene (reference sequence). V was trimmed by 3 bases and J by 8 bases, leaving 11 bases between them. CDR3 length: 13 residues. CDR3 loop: CASSILGQDEQFF. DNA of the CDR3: TGTGCCAGTAGTATCCTTGGGCAGGATGAGCAGTTCTTC. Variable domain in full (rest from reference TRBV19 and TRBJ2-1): DGGITQSPKYLFRKEGQNVTLSCEQNLNHDAMYWYRQDPGQGLRLIYYSQIVNDFQKGDIAEGYSVSREKKESFPLTVTSAQKNPTAFYLCASSILGQDEQFFGPGTRLTVL.

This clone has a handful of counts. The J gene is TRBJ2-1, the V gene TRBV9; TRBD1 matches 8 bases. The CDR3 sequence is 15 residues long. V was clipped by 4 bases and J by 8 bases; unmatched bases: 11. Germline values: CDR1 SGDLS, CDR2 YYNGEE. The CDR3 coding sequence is TGTGCCAGCAGCCAAGAAGGCCAGGGGGCGCATGAGCAGTTCTTC. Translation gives CASSQEGQGAHEQFF.

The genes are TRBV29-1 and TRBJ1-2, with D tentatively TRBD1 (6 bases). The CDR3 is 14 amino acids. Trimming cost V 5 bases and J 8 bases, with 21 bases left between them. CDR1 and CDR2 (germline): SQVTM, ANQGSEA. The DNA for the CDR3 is TGCAGCGTTAACCTGGACCAGGGGAATATCGGCTACACCTTC. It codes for CSVNLDQGNIGYTF.